This TCR beta chain stems from a study of cytomegalovirus exposure and HLA in healthy donors (TCRdb year 2017). Study-wide context: In an earlier analysis of 587 of the donors, roughly 300 Gb of sequence data and 90 million to 120 million unique TCR beta sequences from 180 million or so T cells were reported. An early release covering over 500 HLA-typed donors comprised about 300 gigabases of sequencing data and some 79 million unique TCR sequences. Of the roughly 400 genotyped donors, 65% to 90% fell in the genetic ancestry cluster associated with self-reported Caucasian donors. The study aimed to test whether signatures of past pathogen exposure could be identified by cataloging public T cell receptors. Using immunosequencing, the study profiled T cell repertoires from 500 to 800 subjects and related those repertoires to cytomegalovirus serostatus. Along with the roughly 610-subject first cohort, a separate validation cohort of some 130 different subjects was used. The study combined high-throughput TCR immunosequencing, statistical association of individual TCRs with disease status, and machine learning to predict cytomegalovirus infection status. In a later analysis, previously published TCR beta repertoires from about 640 donors were re-analyzed and high-resolution HLA genotyping was added so that TCR occurrence patterns could be studied. Rather than using new phenotypic data, the later analysis identified candidate immune exposures from TCR beta sequences and from how often those sequences occurred across donors. An earlier analysis of more than 450 of the donors used high-throughput TCR beta sequencing to judge whether each TCR beta V gene segment behaved as functional or pseudogenic. Donor age, sex, ethnicity and CMV serostatus were compiled together with the repertoire data. A later genetic analysis used genome-wide SNP genotypes for about 60% of the roughly 700 donors, treating that subset as a discovery cohort. All discovery cohort repertoires had been generated on a single sequencing platform. HLA typing included class I and class II loci at four-digit resolution. The number of typed donors differed by locus: about 620-640 for A, B, C, DRB1 and DQB1; approximately 520 for DQA1; over 600 for DPA1; and 450 to 480 for DPB1. Four or five DR-DQ haplotypes were handled as single units for association and clustering, since linkage in the cohort was strong. Across 300 to 500 genotyped donors of the cohort, an average of roughly 230,000 unique TCR beta nucleotide sequences per donor were sequenced, and 15% to 20% of those sequences were non-productive.

A note on this clone: This clone's antigen is unknown. The germline gene is not matched at one end of the junction; a read error may be the cause.

The study at large found these results: Presence/absence analyses assumed roughly uniform sequencing depth across donors, an assumption that may not hold. Several of the top co-occurrence clusters appeared to be linked to parvovirus B19, influenza, CMV and Epstein-Barr virus, according to a later analysis. Because counts were too low, about 15 rarely observed V segments, including chromosome 9 orphons, were left out of the earlier analysis of several hundred of the donors. While some public TCRs were present in many individuals, most TCR sequences turned up only very rarely across donors. In a later genetic analysis, fewer N-insertions in productive TCRs were reported among donors in an Asian-associated ancestry cluster than the roughly 700-donor mean. Most CMV-associated TCR beta chains appeared to be HLA-restricted in a later analysis, and the HLA associations seemed to be driven largely by CMV exposure. The only immune exposure information available for the cohort was CMV serostatus. HLA typing was unavailable for some donors at each locus, so association tests used only the typed subset. In an earlier analysis of some 640 of the donors, most TCR beta V segments were observed in productive rearrangements about 87% or about 30% of the time, broadly matching IMGT annotations. In vitro tests confirmed that three of the cytomegalovirus-associated TCR beta chains recognize cytomegalovirus antigens. A later genetic analysis associated a missense DCLRE1C variant with V-gene and J-gene trimming of TCR beta chains, and an independent cohort replicated the association. Only TCR beta chains were sequenced in this cohort, and the absence of alpha or paired-chain data limited detectable features. A further reported finding was that TCR beta sequences accurately predicted the HLA-A and HLA-B alleles for most subjects in the first cohort. The classifier was reported to diagnose cytomegalovirus status with high specificity and sensitivity in both the original and validation cohorts. A later analysis associated about 18,000 TCR beta sequences with specific HLA alleles at a false discovery rate of 0.05. Some IMGT-functional V segments, including TRBV6-2 and TRBV6-3, could not be told apart with the 87-base-pair reads, so those segments were excluded. According to a later analysis, TCR association rates differed among HLA loci, with DRB1 alleles showing the most associated TCRs and HLA-C alleles showing the fewest. The authors suggested that the approach could potentially be extended to other disease states and immunological phenotypes. Linkage disequilibrium might explain the correlated functional status among segregating V segments, but an unknown experimental factor could not be ruled out. A later analysis found that HLA-associated TCR beta chains were more clonally expanded and had lower generation probabilities than equally common non-associated chains. A cluster of highly shared sequence variants was judged likely to be a technical artifact of the sequencing pipeline. The study listed 150 to 200 TCR beta chains as associated with cytomegalovirus. When HLA alleles, especially DR and DQ, strongly co-occurred, attributing TCR associations to individual alleles was difficult.

The cohort consisted of 650 to 850 healthy bone marrow donors. At the time of sampling, every cohort member was nominally healthy, though immune exposures that went unrecorded were likely present. The donor was CMV seropositive and was included in the group of 300 or so seropositive cohort members. Every donor gave a peripheral blood sample, and the peripheral blood mononuclear cells from that sample were used for TCR beta sequencing. The Qiagen DNeasy Blood Extraction Kit was used to extract genomic DNA from the blood cell samples. The CDR3 measures 13 amino acids from cysteine to phenylalanine. Only the CDR3 region is kept as DNA, spanning 39 bases read in frame from base 1. The germline V gene sets CDR1 to MNHEY and CDR2 to SVGAGI. Libraries came from the immunoSEQ multiplex PCR assay. A mixture of 60 forward primers for TCR Vbeta segments and 13 reverse primers for TCR Jbeta segments was used in the multiplex PCR. A multiplex PCR assay on genomic DNA amplified the CDR3 region of rearranged TCR beta genes. The Illumina HiSeq System was used to sequence the amplified TCR beta libraries as 87-base-pair reads. The published analysis was carried out like this. A later analysis counted approximately 76 million unique TCR beta chains across the 550 to 800 repertoires, and around 9.9 million of these chains were shared by at least two donors. To remove PCR and sequencing errors, raw reads were error-corrected and collapsed into unique sequences using a nearest-neighbor algorithm that merged closely related sequences. CDR3 sequences were aligned to IMGT reference sequences to assign V, D and J gene segments. For a sequence to be retained, a match of at least six nucleotides was required to both a V gene segment and a J gene segment. Rearrangements were called productive when the CDR3 lacked stop codons and stayed in frame with V and J; all others were non-productive. CDR3 was defined by IMGT convention, running from the second conserved V-encoded cysteine to the conserved J-encoded phenylalanine. Sequences without an unambiguous match to a single V gene segment were excluded from the earlier analysis of several hundred of the donors. In an earlier analysis of 587 of the donors, V segments were called functional above 56.7% productive rearrangements and were called segregating when the between-donor standard deviation exceeded 5%. A statistical classification framework was built to diagnose cytomegalovirus status from the catalog of TCR beta chain sequences. In a later analysis, TCR nucleotide sequences were compared against IMGT/GENE-DB human TR gene sequences so that V and J genes could be assigned. A later analysis assigned CDR3 sequences and most-parsimonious VDJ recombination scenarios with the TCRdist pipeline. In a later analysis, each TCR beta chain was defined by its CDR3 amino acid sequence together with its V-gene family, and reads without a unique V-gene family were excluded. In a later analysis, approximately 640 highly shared, low-generation-probability nucleotide sequences were removed to address suspected cross-contamination and a sequencing artifact. A later analysis calculated a clonal expansion index for each public chain from normalized within-repertoire ranks of inferred template counts. In a later analysis, generation probabilities were computed with a VDJ recombination model fitted to out-of-frame rearrangements, and the resulting probabilities were checked against IGoR. A later analysis scored TCR-TCR, TCR-HLA and TCR-CMV co-occurrence with hypergeometric tests, applying a repertoire-size bias correction to TCR pairs. To estimate false discovery rates, a later analysis permuted the HLA or CMV assignments 20 times. In a later analysis, co-occurring TCRs were grouped using DBSCAN, with TCRdist sequence similarity added in when clustering inside HLA-allele-positive subsets. Co-occurrence clustering excluded repertoires with fewer than 30,000 or more than 120,000 public chains, plus five with anomalous nucleotide sharing. As stored in TCRdb, this immuneACCESS dataset retains in-frame rearrangements with V and J assigned. A fraction of the clones does not appear; measured against another copy, unresolved V genes explain less than half of the discrepancy, and the remainder lacks a known reason. The V and J calls and clone size are taken from that table; D and trimming were inferred from the DNA. The sample table holds about 200,000 clones, of which around 83% were seen once. The ten top clones hold over 5% of the sample.

This clonotype was obtained from a woman aged 45-65 years in good health and CMV-seropositive. The specimen sequenced was PBMCs. This chain joins TRBV6-5 to TRBJ2-4; 9 bases in between match TRBD1. The CDR3 here reads CASAGTGINSQYF. Here is the DNA: TGTGCCTCTGCAGGGACAGGGATAAACAGTCAGTACTTC.